One sample yielded the 4 T cell receptor beta chains listed below, sequenced in a study of blood T cell repertoires in COVID-19. This table comes from immunoSEQ multiplex PCR, and its TCRdb copy is limited to in-frame clones, with some not included. The sample comprises about 260,000 clones, 85% to 90% of which are singletons, and 3.7% rests with the top ten. The sequencing sample was made of peripheral blood. The receptors were sampled from a woman aged 40 to 50 with acute or convalescent COVID-19.

J is TRBJ2-2 and V is TRBV29-1; TRBD2 matches 8 bases. V gave up 8 bases and J gave up 7 bases; unmatched junction bases: 12. CDR3 length: 14 residues. The germline CDR1 and CDR2 sequences are SQVTM and ANQGSEA. This CDR3 reads CSCDTGLGFGELFF. The CDR3, as DNA: TGCAGCTGTGATACGGGACTAGGATTCGGGGAGCTGTTTTTT.

The chain uses TRBV20-1 and TRBJ1-3, with D possibly being TRBD1 (5 bases). The CDR3 contains 11 residues. From germline, CDR1 is DFQATT and CDR2 SNEGSKA (reference sequence). The V gene lost 4 bases and the J gene lost 5 bases, with 6 bases spanning the gap. The CDR3 is CSAKGRNTIYF. CDR3 in DNA: TGCAGTGCTAAGGGGCGAAACACCATATATTTT.

J is TRBJ2-1 and V is TRBV18; 9 bases are a match to TRBD1. The CDR3 spans 16 residues. The V gene's germline CDR1 is KGHSH and CDR2 LQKENI. V shed 6 bases, J shed 2 bases, and the junction held 8 bases outside the gene matches. CDR3 protein: CASSYFTGGAYNEQFF. The CDR3 DNA follows: TGTGCCAGCTCGTACTTCACAGGGGGCGCCTACAATGAGCAGTTCTTC.

The rearrangement joins TRBV6-5 to TRBJ1-4, with D unclear. Per germline, CDR1 MNHEY and CDR2 SVGAGI. The CDR3 covers 12 residues. V shed 7 bases and J shed 10 bases, with 13 bases lying between them. CDR3 nucleotide sequence: TGTGCCAGCATGTCCTCCCTCGGAAAACTGTTTTTT. This translates into CASMSSLGKLFF.